Sequencing of this T cell receptor (beta chain) was carried out in a study of T-cell reconstitution after alpha-beta-depleted transplantation in children. Using unique molecular identifiers, the investigators prepared the TCRbeta library. TCRdb redid the calling of the PCR reads with MiXCR, one entry per CDR3 protein. This table has around 530,000 distinct CDR3 sequences, about 31% appearing once. Germline CDR1 MNHNS, CDR2 SASEGT. Trimming removed 7 bases from V and 0 bases from J; junction bases left unmatched: 6. This CDR3 has 15 residues. This clonotype was detected a few times. The sample in question was PBMCs from the stem cell graft donor, obtained from the stem cell graft. This chain connects TRBV6-1 to TRBJ1-5; TRBD1 aligns across 7 bases. The TCR sequence derives from a human donor who donated a stem cell graft to a child with aplastic anemia. CDR3 residues: CASTGGTDSNQPQHF. The CDR3 coding sequence is TGTGCCAGCACCGGGGGGACAGATAGCAATCAGCCCCAGCATTTT.